These T cell receptor beta chains were read from a single sample in a study of blood T cell repertoires in COVID-19. Method: immunoSEQ multiplex PCR; TCRdb's copy keeps in-frame clones and lacks some. The table lists roughly 20,000 clones, roughly 89% of them singletons. The sample was peripheral blood. The receptors shown here come from a man between 65 and 79 years old with active COVID-19. Both conserved end residues are part of each CDR3. A D gene is named only where the DNA matches it firmly. Size values are once, few and many counts, or a class for expanded clones, and some rows have none.

cdr3_aa: CASSLGPDTIYF
cdr3_nt: TGTGCCAGCAGCTTAGGGCCAGACACCATATATTTT
d_call: .
j_call: TRBJ1-3
clone_size: .
v_call: TRBV11-2

cdr3_aa: CASSQDSDQRWEQYF
cdr3_nt: TGCGCCAGCAGCCAAGACAGCGATCAAAGGTGGGAGCAGTACTTC
d_call: .
j_call: TRBJ2-7
clone_size: .
v_call: TRBV4-1

cdr3_aa: CATSRDRGPHEQYF
cdr3_nt: TGTGCCACCAGCAGAGACAGGGGCCCGCACGAGCAGTACTTC
d_call: .
j_call: TRBJ2-7
clone_size: .
v_call: TRBV15

cdr3_aa: CASEKGGVSPYEQYF
cdr3_nt: TGTGCCAGCGAAAAAGGAGGGGTTAGTCCCTACGAGCAGTACTTC
d_call: .
j_call: TRBJ2-7
clone_size: .
v_call: TRBV2

cdr3_aa: CAWSGGLASNEQFF
cdr3_nt: TGTGCCTGGAGTGGGGGACTAGCGAGCAATGAGCAGTTCTTC
d_call: TRBD2
j_call: TRBJ2-1
clone_size: .
v_call: TRBV30

cdr3_aa: CASSLGQGPDTQYF
cdr3_nt: TGTGCCAGCAGCCTGGGACAGGGGCCAGATACGCAGTATTTT
d_call: TRBD1
j_call: TRBJ2-3
clone_size: .
v_call: TRBV7-2

cdr3_aa: CASSPWGLASTDTQYF
cdr3_nt: TGTGCCAGCAGCCCCTGGGGACTAGCGAGCACAGATACGCAGTATTTT
d_call: TRBD2
j_call: TRBJ2-3
clone_size: .
v_call: TRBV5-8

cdr3_aa: CATSDPGHPSGTDTQYF
cdr3_nt: TGTGCCACCAGTGATCCAGGGCATCCCTCCGGCACAGATACGCAGTATTTT
d_call: .
j_call: TRBJ2-3
clone_size: once
v_call: TRBV24-1

cdr3_aa: CASSFLDRAQPQHF
cdr3_nt: TGTGCCAGCAGCTTTCTAGACAGGGCTCAGCCCCAGCATTTT
d_call: TRBD1
j_call: TRBJ1-5
clone_size: .
v_call: TRBV5-8

cdr3_aa: CASNSGHFANYGYTF
cdr3_nt: TGTGCCAGTAACTCGGGACACTTCGCTAACTATGGCTACACCTTC
d_call: .
j_call: TRBJ1-2
clone_size: .
v_call: TRBV19

cdr3_aa: CASSLRYPGSSGNTIYF
cdr3_nt: TGCGCCAGCAGCTTAAGGTACCCAGGATCCTCTGGAAACACCATATATTTT
d_call: .
j_call: TRBJ1-3
clone_size: .
v_call: TRBV5-1

cdr3_aa: CASSLARGGHNEQYF
cdr3_nt: TGTGCCAGCAGCCTTGCAAGGGGGGGGCACAACGAGCAGTACTTC
d_call: .
j_call: TRBJ2-7
clone_size: few
v_call: TRBV11-2

cdr3_aa: CAISNRDTFTYEQYF
cdr3_nt: TGTGCCATCAGTAACCGGGACACTTTTACCTACGAGCAGTACTTC
d_call: .
j_call: TRBJ2-7
clone_size: .
v_call: TRBV10-3

cdr3_aa: CASSPPVAGANEQYF
cdr3_nt: TGTGCCAGCTCACCACCGGTGGCGGGAGCTAACGAGCAGTACTTC
d_call: TRBD2
j_call: TRBJ2-7
clone_size: .
v_call: TRBV18

cdr3_aa: CASSLGSRAGEQFF
cdr3_nt: TGTGCCAGCAGCTTAGGCTCGCGGGCGGGTGAGCAGTTCTTC
d_call: .
j_call: TRBJ2-1
clone_size: .
v_call: TRBV11-1

cdr3_aa: CSASLQEKLFF
cdr3_nt: TGCAGTGCTAGTCTACAGGAAAAACTGTTTTTT
d_call: .
j_call: TRBJ1-4
clone_size: .
v_call: TRBV20-1

cdr3_aa: CASSAYGDTDYGYTF
cdr3_nt: TGCGCCAGCAGCGCATACGGGGATACGGACTATGGCTACACCTTC
d_call: .
j_call: TRBJ1-2
clone_size: .
v_call: TRBV5-1

cdr3_aa: CASSPTSGARETQYF
cdr3_nt: TGTGCCAGCAGTCCGACTAGCGGAGCACGGGAGACCCAGTACTTC
d_call: TRBD2
j_call: TRBJ2-5
clone_size: .
v_call: TRBV2

cdr3_aa: CASSPRAATYEQYF
cdr3_nt: TGTGCCAGCTCACCTCGAGCGGCAACCTACGAGCAGTACTTC
d_call: .
j_call: TRBJ2-7
clone_size: .
v_call: TRBV18

cdr3_aa: CASTREGPGVMTF
cdr3_nt: TGTGCCAGCACCAGGGAGGGACCCGGGGTTATGACTTTC
d_call: TRBD2
j_call: TRBJ2-6
clone_size: .
v_call: TRBV2

cdr3_aa: CASSLNLAGGETQYF
cdr3_nt: TGTGCCAGCAGCTTAAACCTAGCGGGGGGGGAGACCCAGTACTTC
d_call: TRBD2
j_call: TRBJ2-5
clone_size: .
v_call: TRBV7-6

cdr3_aa: CASSVDGLLNSPLHF
cdr3_nt: TGTGCCAGCAGCGTAGATGGACTGCTTAATTCACCCCTCCACTTT
d_call: .
j_call: TRBJ1-6
clone_size: .
v_call: TRBV9

cdr3_aa: CAWTYGTGVTGELFF
cdr3_nt: TGTGCCTGGACTTACGGGACAGGGGTCACCGGGGAGCTGTTTTTT
d_call: TRBD1
j_call: TRBJ2-2
clone_size: once
v_call: TRBV30

cdr3_aa: CASSLSLGGGTEAFF
cdr3_nt: TGTGCCAGCAGCTTATCTCTAGGGGGGGGCACTGAAGCTTTCTTT
d_call: .
j_call: TRBJ1-1
clone_size: .
v_call: TRBV11-2

cdr3_aa: CASIKDSNTDTQYF
cdr3_nt: TGTGCCAGCATTAAAGACTCTAACACAGATACGCAGTATTTT
d_call: .
j_call: TRBJ2-3
clone_size: .
v_call: TRBV7-8

cdr3_aa: CSARHGVLGFF
cdr3_nt: TGCAGTGCGAGGCACGGGGTCCTGGGGTTCTTC
d_call: .
j_call: TRBJ2-1
clone_size: .
v_call: TRBV20-1

cdr3_aa: CASSFADYNEQFF
cdr3_nt: TGTGCCAGCAGTTTCGCAGACTACAATGAGCAGTTCTTC
d_call: .
j_call: TRBJ2-1
clone_size: .
v_call: TRBV12-3/TRBV12-4

cdr3_aa: CASSGHLNTEAFF
cdr3_nt: TGTGCCAGCTCAGGACACTTGAACACTGAAGCTTTCTTT
d_call: .
j_call: TRBJ1-1
clone_size: .
v_call: TRBV18

cdr3_aa: CASRQTTEYTDTQYF
cdr3_nt: TGCGCCAGCAGACAAACGACAGAGTATACAGATACGCAGTATTTT
d_call: .
j_call: TRBJ2-3
clone_size: .
v_call: TRBV10-2

cdr3_aa: CASSLLPGVDQPQHF
cdr3_nt: TGTGCCAGCAGTTTATTACCGGGGGTCGATCAGCCCCAGCATTTT
d_call: .
j_call: TRBJ1-5
clone_size: .
v_call: TRBV27

cdr3_aa: CASSNRGRRETQYF
cdr3_nt: TGCGCCAGCAGCAACAGGGGGCGTCGGGAGACCCAGTACTTC
d_call: TRBD1
j_call: TRBJ2-5
clone_size: .
v_call: TRBV5-1

cdr3_aa: CSASSGIEAFF
cdr3_nt: TGCAGTGCTAGCAGCGGGATTGAAGCTTTCTTT
d_call: .
j_call: TRBJ1-1
clone_size: .
v_call: TRBV20-1

cdr3_aa: CASSDVATEQYF
cdr3_nt: TGTGCCAGCAGTGACGTAGCGACCGAGCAGTACTTC
d_call: .
j_call: TRBJ2-7
clone_size: .
v_call: TRBV2

cdr3_aa: CASSLDGQGAGYEQYF
cdr3_nt: TGTGCCAGCAGCTTAGATGGCCAGGGGGCGGGCTACGAGCAGTACTTC
d_call: TRBD1
j_call: TRBJ2-7
clone_size: .
v_call: TRBV11-3

cdr3_aa: CASSQGSSGNTIYF
cdr3_nt: TGTGCCAGCAGCCAGGGCTCCTCTGGAAACACCATATATTTT
d_call: .
j_call: TRBJ1-3
clone_size: .
v_call: TRBV3-1/TRBV3-2

cdr3_aa: CASSILAGAETQYF
cdr3_nt: TGTGCCAGTAGTATCCTAGCGGGAGCAGAGACCCAGTACTTC
d_call: TRBD2
j_call: TRBJ2-5
clone_size: .
v_call: TRBV19

cdr3_aa: CSVEGAGGSLKANVLTF
cdr3_nt: TGCAGCGTTGAAGGGGCAGGGGGCTCCTTAAAGGCCAACGTCCTGACTTTC
d_call: TRBD1
j_call: TRBJ2-6
clone_size: .
v_call: TRBV29-1

cdr3_aa: CASSYSLAPYNEQFF
cdr3_nt: TGTGCCAGCAGTTACTCGCTAGCGCCCTACAATGAGCAGTTCTTC
d_call: .
j_call: TRBJ2-1
clone_size: .
v_call: TRBV6-5

cdr3_aa: CASSPGEDEQYF
cdr3_nt: TGTGCCAGCTCACCTGGGGAGGACGAGCAGTACTTC
d_call: .
j_call: TRBJ2-7
clone_size: .
v_call: TRBV18

cdr3_aa: CASSYSQNTEAFF
cdr3_nt: TGTGCCAGCAGTTACTCACAGAACACTGAAGCTTTCTTT
d_call: .
j_call: TRBJ1-1
clone_size: .
v_call: TRBV6-6

cdr3_aa: CASIHLAGGRYNEQFF
cdr3_nt: TGTGCCAGCATTCATCTAGCGGGAGGGCGTTACAATGAGCAGTTCTTC
d_call: TRBD2
j_call: TRBJ2-1
clone_size: .
v_call: TRBV27

cdr3_aa: CSVRDRGPSEAFF
cdr3_nt: TGCAGCGTTAGGGACAGGGGTCCCTCTGAAGCTTTCTTT
d_call: TRBD1
j_call: TRBJ1-1
clone_size: .
v_call: TRBV29-1

cdr3_aa: CASSYSGQGADYGYTF
cdr3_nt: TGTGCCAGCAGTTACTCGGGGCAGGGGGCCGACTATGGCTACACCTTC
d_call: TRBD1
j_call: TRBJ1-2
clone_size: .
v_call: TRBV6-5

cdr3_aa: CASSGGTSTYEQYF
cdr3_nt: TGCGCCAGCAGCGGCGGGACTTCAACCTACGAGCAGTACTTC
d_call: .
j_call: TRBJ2-7
clone_size: few
v_call: TRBV5-1

cdr3_aa: CASSSQQGTPLHF
cdr3_nt: TGTGCCAGCAGCTCCCAACAGGGGACACCCCTCCACTTT
d_call: TRBD1
j_call: TRBJ1-6
clone_size: few
v_call: TRBV5-5

cdr3_aa: CATRQPGQATYNEQFF
cdr3_nt: TGTGCCACCAGGCAACCGGGACAGGCGACCTACAATGAGCAGTTCTTC
d_call: TRBD1
j_call: TRBJ2-1
clone_size: .
v_call: TRBV15

cdr3_aa: CASSLGGTSGRQDTQYF
cdr3_nt: TGCGCCAGCAGCTTGGGAGGCACTAGCGGGAGACAAGATACGCAGTATTTT
d_call: TRBD2
j_call: TRBJ2-3
clone_size: .
v_call: TRBV5-1

cdr3_aa: CASSLEVNTEAFF
cdr3_nt: TGTGCCAGCAGCTTAGAGGTGAACACTGAAGCTTTCTTT
d_call: .
j_call: TRBJ1-1
clone_size: .
v_call: TRBV7-3

cdr3_aa: CASSPDRRSNYGYTF
cdr3_nt: TGTGCCAGCAGCCCGGACAGGAGGTCTAACTATGGCTACACCTTC
d_call: TRBD1
j_call: TRBJ1-2
clone_size: .
v_call: TRBV3-1/TRBV3-2

cdr3_aa: CSVEQNTEAFF
cdr3_nt: TGCAGCGTTGAACAAAACACTGAAGCTTTCTTT
d_call: .
j_call: TRBJ1-1
clone_size: .
v_call: TRBV29-1

cdr3_aa: CASSLFGATEVGEQFF
cdr3_nt: TGTGCCAGTAGTCTATTTGGCGCTACGGAGGTTGGTGAGCAGTTCTTC
d_call: .
j_call: TRBJ2-1
clone_size: .
v_call: TRBV19